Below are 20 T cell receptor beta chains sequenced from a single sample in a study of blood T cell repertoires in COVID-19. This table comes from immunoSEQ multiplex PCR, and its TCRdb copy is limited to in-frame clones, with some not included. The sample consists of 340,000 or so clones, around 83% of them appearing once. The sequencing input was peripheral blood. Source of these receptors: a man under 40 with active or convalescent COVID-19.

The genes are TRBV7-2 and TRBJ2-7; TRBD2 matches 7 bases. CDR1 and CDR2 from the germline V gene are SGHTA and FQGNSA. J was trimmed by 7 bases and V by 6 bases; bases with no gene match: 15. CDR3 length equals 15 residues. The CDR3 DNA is TGTGCCAGCAGTACCCGGGCGGTAGGCGGGGGAGAGCAGTACTTC. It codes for CASSTRAVGGGEQYF.

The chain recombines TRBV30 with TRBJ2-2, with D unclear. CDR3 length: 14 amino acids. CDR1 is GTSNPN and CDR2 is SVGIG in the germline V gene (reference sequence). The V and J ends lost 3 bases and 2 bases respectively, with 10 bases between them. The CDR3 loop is CAWRPGTNTGELFF. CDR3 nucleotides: TGTGCCTGGAGGCCAGGAACAAACACCGGGGAGCTGTTTTTT.

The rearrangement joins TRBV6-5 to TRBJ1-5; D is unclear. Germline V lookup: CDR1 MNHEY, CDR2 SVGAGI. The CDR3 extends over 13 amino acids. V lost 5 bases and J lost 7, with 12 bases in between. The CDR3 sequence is CASSPNSVQPQHF. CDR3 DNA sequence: TGTGCCAGCAGTCCGAATTCGGTCCAGCCCCAGCATTTT.

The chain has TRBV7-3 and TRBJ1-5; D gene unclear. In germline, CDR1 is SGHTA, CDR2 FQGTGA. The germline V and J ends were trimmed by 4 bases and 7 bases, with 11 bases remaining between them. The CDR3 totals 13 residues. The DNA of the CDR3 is TGTGCCAGCAGCTCGAGGCCCGGCCAGCCCCAGCATTTT. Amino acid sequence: CASSSRPGQPQHF.

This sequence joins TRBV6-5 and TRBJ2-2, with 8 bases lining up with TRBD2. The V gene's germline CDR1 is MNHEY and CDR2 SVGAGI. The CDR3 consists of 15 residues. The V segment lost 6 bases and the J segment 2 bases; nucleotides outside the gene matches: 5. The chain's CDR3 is CASRWTSPNTGELFF. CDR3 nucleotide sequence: TGTGCCAGCAGATGGACTAGCCCCAACACCGGGGAGCTGTTTTTT.

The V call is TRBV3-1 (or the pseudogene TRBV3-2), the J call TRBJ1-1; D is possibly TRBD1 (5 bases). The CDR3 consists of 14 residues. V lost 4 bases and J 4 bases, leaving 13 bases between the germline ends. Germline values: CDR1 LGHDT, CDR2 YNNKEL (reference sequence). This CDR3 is CASSLQIRATEAFF. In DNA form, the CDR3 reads TGTGCCAGCAGCCTCCAAATCAGGGCCACTGAAGCTTTCTTT.

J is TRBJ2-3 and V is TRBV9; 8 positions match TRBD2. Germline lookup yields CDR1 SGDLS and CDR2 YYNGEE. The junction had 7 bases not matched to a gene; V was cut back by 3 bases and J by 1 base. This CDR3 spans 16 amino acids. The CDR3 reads CASSAVSGRGTDTQYF. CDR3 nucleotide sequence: TGTGCCAGCAGCGCAGTGAGCGGGAGAGGCACAGATACGCAGTATTTT.

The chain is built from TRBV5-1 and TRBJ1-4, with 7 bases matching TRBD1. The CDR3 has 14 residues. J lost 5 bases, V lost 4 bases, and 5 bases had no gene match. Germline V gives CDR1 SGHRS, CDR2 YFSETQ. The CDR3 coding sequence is TGCGCCAGCAGCCCCGGGACAGCAAATGAAAAACTGTTTTTT. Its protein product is CASSPGTANEKLFF.

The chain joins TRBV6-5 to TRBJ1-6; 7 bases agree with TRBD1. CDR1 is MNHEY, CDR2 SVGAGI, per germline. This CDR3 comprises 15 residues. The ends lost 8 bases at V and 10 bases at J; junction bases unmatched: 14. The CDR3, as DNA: TGTGCCAGCGGGCAACTGGAAAGGGGGCCCTCACCCCTCCACTTT. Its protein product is CASGQLERGPSPLHF.

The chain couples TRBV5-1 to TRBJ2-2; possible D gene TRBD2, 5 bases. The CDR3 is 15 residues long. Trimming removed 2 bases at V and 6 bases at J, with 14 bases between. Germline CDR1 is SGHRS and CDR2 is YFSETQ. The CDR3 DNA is TGCGCCAGCAGCTTTGAGGGTGCTGAGGCCGGGGAGCTGTTTTTT. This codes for CASSFEGAEAGELFF.

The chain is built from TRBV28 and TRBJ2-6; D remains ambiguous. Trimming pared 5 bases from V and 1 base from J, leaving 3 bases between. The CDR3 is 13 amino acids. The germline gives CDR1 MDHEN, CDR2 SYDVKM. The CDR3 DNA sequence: TGTGCCAGCAGTCTATCTGGGGCCAACGTCCTGACTTTC. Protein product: CASSLSGANVLTF.

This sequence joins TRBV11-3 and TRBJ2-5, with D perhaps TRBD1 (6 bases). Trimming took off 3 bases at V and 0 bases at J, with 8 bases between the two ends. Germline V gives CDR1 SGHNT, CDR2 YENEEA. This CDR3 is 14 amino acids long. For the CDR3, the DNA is TGTGCCAGCAGCTTGAACAGGGACCAAGAGACCCAGTACTTC. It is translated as CASSLNRDQETQYF.

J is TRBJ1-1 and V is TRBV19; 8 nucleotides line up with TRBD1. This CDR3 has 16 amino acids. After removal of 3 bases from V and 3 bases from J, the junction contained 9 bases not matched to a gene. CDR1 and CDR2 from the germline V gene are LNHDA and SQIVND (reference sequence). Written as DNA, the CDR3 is TGTGCCAGTAGTATTCGCAGGGGGCGGGTAGACACTGAAGCTTTCTTT. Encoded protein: CASSIRRGRVDTEAFF.

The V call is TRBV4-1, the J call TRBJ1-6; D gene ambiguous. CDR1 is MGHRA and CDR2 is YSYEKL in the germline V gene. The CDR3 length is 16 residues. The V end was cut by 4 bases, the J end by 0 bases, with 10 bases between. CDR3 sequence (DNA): TGCGCCAGCAGCCGACTGCCTAGCTCCTATAATTCACCCCTCCACTTT. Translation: CASSRLPSSYNSPLHF.

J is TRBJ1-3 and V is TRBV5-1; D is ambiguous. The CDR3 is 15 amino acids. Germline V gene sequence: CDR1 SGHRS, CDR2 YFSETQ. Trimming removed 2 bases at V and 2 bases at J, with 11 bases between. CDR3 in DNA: TGCGCCAGCAGCTTAGGAGGGCAAGCTGGAAACACCATATATTTT. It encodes CASSLGGQAGNTIYF. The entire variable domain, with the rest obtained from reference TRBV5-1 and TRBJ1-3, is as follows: KAGVTQTPRYLIKTRGQQVTLSCSPISGHRSVSWYQQTPGQGLQFLFEYFSETQRNKGNFPGRFSGRQFSNSRSEMNVSTLELGDSALYLCASSLGGQAGNTIYFGEGSWLTVV.

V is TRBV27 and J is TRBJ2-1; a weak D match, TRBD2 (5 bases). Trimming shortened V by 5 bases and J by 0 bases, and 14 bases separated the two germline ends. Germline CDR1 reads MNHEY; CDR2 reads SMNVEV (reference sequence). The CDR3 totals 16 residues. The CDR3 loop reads CASSLRTGSSYNEQFF. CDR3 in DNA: TGTGCCAGCAGTCTGAGGACGGGGAGCTCCTACAATGAGCAGTTCTTC.

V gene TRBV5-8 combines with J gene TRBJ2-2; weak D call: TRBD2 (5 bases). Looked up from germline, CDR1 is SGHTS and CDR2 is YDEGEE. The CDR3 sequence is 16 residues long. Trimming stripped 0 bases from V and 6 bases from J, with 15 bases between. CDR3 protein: CASSLEAPRVAGELFF. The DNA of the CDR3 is TGTGCCAGCAGCTTGGAGGCCCCGAGGGTGGCCGGGGAGCTGTTTTTT.

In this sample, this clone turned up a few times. The CDR3 reads CAAAGGYETQYF. The CDR3 bases are TGTGCTGCGGCGGGAGGGTACGAGACCCAGTACTTC. The rearrangement links TRBV30 to TRBJ2-5, with TRBD2 matching over 9 bases. Germline assignment: CDR1 GTSNPN and CDR2 SVGIG (reference sequence). The CDR3 spans 12 residues.

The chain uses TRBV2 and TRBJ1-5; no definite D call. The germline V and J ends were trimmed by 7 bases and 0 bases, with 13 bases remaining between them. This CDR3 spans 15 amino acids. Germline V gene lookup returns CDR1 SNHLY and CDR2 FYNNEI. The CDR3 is CASTGSHYSNQPQHF. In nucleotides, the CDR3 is TGTGCCAGCACGGGGTCCCACTATAGCAATCAGCCCCAGCATTTT.

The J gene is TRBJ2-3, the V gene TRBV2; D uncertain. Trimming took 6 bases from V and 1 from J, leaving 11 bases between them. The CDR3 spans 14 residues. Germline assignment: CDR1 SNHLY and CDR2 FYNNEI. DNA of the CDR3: TGTGCCAGCAGAGTCCTTGGAGGCACAGATACGCAGTATTTT. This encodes CASRVLGGTDTQYF.